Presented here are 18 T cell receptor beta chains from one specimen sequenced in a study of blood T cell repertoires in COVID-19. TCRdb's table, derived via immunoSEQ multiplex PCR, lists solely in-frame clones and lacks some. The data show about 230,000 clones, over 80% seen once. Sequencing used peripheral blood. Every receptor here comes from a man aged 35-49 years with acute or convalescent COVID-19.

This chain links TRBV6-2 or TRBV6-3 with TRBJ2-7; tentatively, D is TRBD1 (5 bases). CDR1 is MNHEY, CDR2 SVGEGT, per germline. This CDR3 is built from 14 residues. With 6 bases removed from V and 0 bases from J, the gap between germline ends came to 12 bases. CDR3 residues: CASSPDDSSYEQYF. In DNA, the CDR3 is TGTGCCAGCAGCCCAGACGACAGCTCCTACGAGCAGTACTTC.

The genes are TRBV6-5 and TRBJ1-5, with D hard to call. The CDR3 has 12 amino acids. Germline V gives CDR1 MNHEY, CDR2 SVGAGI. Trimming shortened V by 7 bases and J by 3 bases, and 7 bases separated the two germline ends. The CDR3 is CASNRYNQPQHF. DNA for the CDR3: TGTGCCAGCAACCGGTACAATCAGCCCCAGCATTTT.

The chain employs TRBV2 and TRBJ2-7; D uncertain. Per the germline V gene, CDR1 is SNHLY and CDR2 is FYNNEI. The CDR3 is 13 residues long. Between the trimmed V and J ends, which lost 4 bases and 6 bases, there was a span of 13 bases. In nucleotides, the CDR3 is TGTGCCAGCAGTGTCTCTACCCGGTTCGAGCAGTACTTC. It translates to CASSVSTRFEQYF.

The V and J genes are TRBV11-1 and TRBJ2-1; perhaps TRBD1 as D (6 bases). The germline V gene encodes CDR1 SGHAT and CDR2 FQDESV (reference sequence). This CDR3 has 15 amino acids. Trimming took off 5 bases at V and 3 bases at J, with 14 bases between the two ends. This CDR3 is CASSQFIRGYNEQFF. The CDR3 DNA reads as TGTGCCAGCAGCCAATTTATCAGGGGCTACAATGAGCAGTTCTTC.

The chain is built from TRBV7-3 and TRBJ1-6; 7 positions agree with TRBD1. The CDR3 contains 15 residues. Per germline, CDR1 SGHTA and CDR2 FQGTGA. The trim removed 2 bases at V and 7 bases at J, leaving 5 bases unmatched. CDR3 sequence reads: CASSLWGTVNSPLHF. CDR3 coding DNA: TGTGCCAGCAGCTTATGGGGGACAGTGAATTCACCCCTCCACTTT.

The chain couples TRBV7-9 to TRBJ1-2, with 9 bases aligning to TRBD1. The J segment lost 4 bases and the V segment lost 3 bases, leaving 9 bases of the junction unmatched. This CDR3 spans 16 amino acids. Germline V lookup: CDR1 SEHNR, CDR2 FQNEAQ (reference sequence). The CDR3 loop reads CASSFKGQGLFYGYTF. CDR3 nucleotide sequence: TGTGCCAGCAGCTTTAAAGGACAGGGGCTTTTCTATGGCTACACCTTC.

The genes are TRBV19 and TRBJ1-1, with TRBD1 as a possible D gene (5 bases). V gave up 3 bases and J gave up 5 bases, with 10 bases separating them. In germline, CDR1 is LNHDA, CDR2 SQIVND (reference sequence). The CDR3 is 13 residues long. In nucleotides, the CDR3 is TGTGCCAGTAGTATTCAGGGAAGGACTGAAGCTTTCTTT. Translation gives CASSIQGRTEAFF.

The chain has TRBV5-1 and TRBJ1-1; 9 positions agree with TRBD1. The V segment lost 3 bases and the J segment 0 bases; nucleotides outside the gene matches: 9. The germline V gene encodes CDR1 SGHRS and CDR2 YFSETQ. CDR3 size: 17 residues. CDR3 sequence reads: CASSSGTGTLMNTEAFF. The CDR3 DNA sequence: TGCGCCAGCAGCTCCGGGACAGGGACACTCATGAACACTGAAGCTTTCTTT.

CDR3 nucleotides: TGTGCCAGCAGTTACCCAGGGACATCTAACTATGGCTACACCTTC. Protein sequence: CASSYPGTSNYGYTF. V and J are TRBV6-2 or TRBV6-3 and TRBJ1-2, with a weak D call TRBD1 (6 bases). The CDR3 has 15 amino acids. Deletions cut 2 bases from V and 0 bases from J, with 10 bases between. Germline CDR1 is MNHEY and CDR2 is SVGEGT.

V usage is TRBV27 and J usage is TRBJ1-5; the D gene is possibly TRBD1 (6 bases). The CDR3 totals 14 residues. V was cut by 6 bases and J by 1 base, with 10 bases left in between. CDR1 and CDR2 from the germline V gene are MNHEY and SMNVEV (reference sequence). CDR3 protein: CASRGQGSNQPQHF. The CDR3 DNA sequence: TGTGCCAGCAGGGGCCAGGGGAGCAATCAGCCCCAGCATTTT.

For the CDR3, the DNA is TGTGCCAGCAGCCCCCGGGGGGGAGCTGAAAAACTGTTTTTT. Protein product: CASSPRGGAEKLFF. The chain couples TRBV3-1 (or the pseudogene TRBV3-2) to TRBJ1-4; possible D gene TRBD1, 5 bases. The germline V gene encodes CDR1 LGHDT and CDR2 YNNKEL (reference sequence). The CDR3 runs 14 residues. V was trimmed by 4 bases and J by 7 bases, leaving 13 bases between them.

CDR3 amino acids: CASSAGVQADTQYF. Written as DNA, the CDR3 is TGTGCCAGCAGTGCGGGAGTTCAGGCAGATACGCAGTATTTT. The V and J genes are TRBV2 and TRBJ2-3; D is possibly TRBD2 (6 bases). Deletions cut 4 bases from V and 4 bases from J, with 12 bases between. The germline V gene encodes CDR1 SNHLY and CDR2 FYNNEI. The length of the CDR3 is 14 residues.

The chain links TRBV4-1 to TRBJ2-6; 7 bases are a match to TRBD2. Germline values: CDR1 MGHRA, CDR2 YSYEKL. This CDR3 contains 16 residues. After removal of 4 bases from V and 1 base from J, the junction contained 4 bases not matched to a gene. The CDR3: CASSRGGFSGANVLTF. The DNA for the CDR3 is TGCGCCAGCAGCCGCGGGGGATTTTCTGGGGCCAACGTCCTGACTTTC.

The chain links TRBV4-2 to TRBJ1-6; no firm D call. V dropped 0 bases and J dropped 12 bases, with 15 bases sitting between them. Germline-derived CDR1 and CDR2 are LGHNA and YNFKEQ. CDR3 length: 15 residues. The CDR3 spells CASSQEWQVIGPLHF. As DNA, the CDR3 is TGTGCCAGCAGCCAAGAGTGGCAGGTAATTGGACCCCTCCACTTT.

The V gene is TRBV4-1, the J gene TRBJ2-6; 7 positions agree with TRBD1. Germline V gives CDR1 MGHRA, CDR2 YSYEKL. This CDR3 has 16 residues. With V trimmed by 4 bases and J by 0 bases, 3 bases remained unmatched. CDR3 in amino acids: CASSRDRASGANVLTF. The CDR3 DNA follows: TGCGCCAGCAGCCGCGACAGGGCCTCTGGGGCCAACGTCCTGACTTTC.

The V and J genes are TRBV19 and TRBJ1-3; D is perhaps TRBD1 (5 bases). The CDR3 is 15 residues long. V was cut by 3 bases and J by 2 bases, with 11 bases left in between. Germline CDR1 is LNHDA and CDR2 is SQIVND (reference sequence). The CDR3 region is CASSMEPGTGNTIYF. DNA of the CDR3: TGTGCCAGTAGTATGGAACCAGGGACTGGAAACACCATATATTTT.

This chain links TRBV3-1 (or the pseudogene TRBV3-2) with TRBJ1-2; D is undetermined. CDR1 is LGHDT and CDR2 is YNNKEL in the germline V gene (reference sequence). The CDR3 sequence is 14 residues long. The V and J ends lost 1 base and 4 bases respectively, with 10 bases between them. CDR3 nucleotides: TGTGCCAGCAGCCAAGTTGGGCTCCGCTATGGCTACACCTTC. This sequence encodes CASSQVGLRYGYTF.

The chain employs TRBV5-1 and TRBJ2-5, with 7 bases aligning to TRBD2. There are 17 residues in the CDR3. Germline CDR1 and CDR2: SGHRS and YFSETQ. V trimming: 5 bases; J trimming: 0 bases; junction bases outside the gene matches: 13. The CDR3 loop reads CASRSGLPFSYQETQYF. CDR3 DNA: TGCGCCAGCAGATCGGGACTACCATTCTCGTACCAAGAGACCCAGTACTTC. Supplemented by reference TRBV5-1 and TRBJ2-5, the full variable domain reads KAGVTQTPRYLIKTRGQQVTLSCSPISGHRSVSWYQQTPGQGLQFLFEYFSETQRNKGNFPGRFSGRQFSNSRSEMNVSTLELGDSALYLCASRSGLPFSYQETQYFGPGTRLLVL.